The 25 T cell receptor beta chains below all came from one sample that was sequenced in a study of blood T cell repertoires in COVID-19. This table comes from immunoSEQ multiplex PCR, and its TCRdb copy is limited to in-frame clones, with some not included. This sample has about 200,000 clones, with roughly nine tenths found just once. Specimen: peripheral blood. These TCRs come from a woman between 50 and 59 years old with acute or convalescent COVID-19.

This chain joins TRBV4-1 and TRBJ1-5; D call uncertain. This CDR3 comprises 13 residues. Looked up from germline, CDR1 is MGHRA and CDR2 is YSYEKL. Between the trimmed V and J ends, which lost 1 base and 3 bases, there was a span of 4 bases. The CDR3 sequence is CASSQVANQPQHF. The DNA for the CDR3 is TGCGCCAGCAGCCAAGTGGCCAATCAGCCCCAGCATTTT.

The J gene is TRBJ1-4, the V gene TRBV2, with D uncertain. This CDR3 comprises 12 residues. Looked up from germline, CDR1 is SNHLY and CDR2 is FYNNEI. V lost 5 bases to trimming and J lost 8 bases, with 9 bases between them. CDR3 bases: TGTGCCAGCAGTCCCGGGAACGAAAAACTGTTTTTT. Protein: CASSPGNEKLFF.

DNA for the CDR3: TGTGCCAGCCAGGGCAGCGTGATAAGATTTCGGAACAATGAGCAGTTCTTC. Protein product: CASQGSVIRFRNNEQFF. V gene TRBV18 combines with J gene TRBJ2-1, with D possibly being TRBD1 (5 bases). V lost 8 bases to trimming and J lost 5 bases, with 25 bases between them. Germline V gene sequence: CDR1 KGHSH, CDR2 LQKENI. The CDR3 is 17 residues long.

The chain employs TRBV5-6 and TRBJ2-3; the match to TRBD1 covers 8 bases. Germline lookup yields CDR1 SGHDT and CDR2 YYEEEE. CDR3 size: 14 residues. J gave up 6 bases and V 4 bases, and 7 bases lay outside the gene matches. Written as DNA, the CDR3 is TGTGCCAGCAGCACAGACAGGGGCGCCGATACGCAGTATTTT. Its protein product is CASSTDRGADTQYF.

The chain links TRBV10-3 to TRBJ2-3, with a possible D match to TRBD2 (6 bases). CDR1 and CDR2 (germline): ENHRY, SYGVKD. The CDR3 has 14 amino acids. The V and J ends lost 10 bases and 5 bases respectively, with 19 bases between them. CDR3 bases: TGTGCCACCCACGGGGGAGCAGCCGAAGATACGCAGTATTTT. This encodes CATHGGAAEDTQYF.

V usage is TRBV18 and J usage is TRBJ2-2, with 7 nucleotides matching TRBD1. Unmatched junction bases numbered 2, after V lost 3 bases and J lost 4 bases. Germline lookup yields CDR1 KGHSH and CDR2 LQKENI. This CDR3 region has 14 residues. The CDR3 is CASSPRGTTGELFF. The CDR3, as DNA: TGTGCCAGCTCACCCAGGGGGACCACCGGGGAGCTGTTTTTT.

The chain recombines TRBV5-1 with TRBJ2-2; D possibly corresponds to TRBD1 (6 bases). CDR1 is SGHRS and CDR2 is YFSETQ in the germline V gene. The CDR3 length is 16 residues. V lost 1 base and J 5 bases, leaving 15 bases between the germline ends. The DNA for the CDR3 is TGCGCCAGCAGCTTGTATCCCGGACAGACTACCGGGGAGCTGTTTTTT. Its protein is CASSLYPGQTTGELFF.

The chain uses TRBV2 and TRBJ1-4, with D tentatively TRBD1 (5 bases). Germline lookup yields CDR1 SNHLY and CDR2 FYNNEI. V lost 8 bases and J 4 bases, leaving 17 bases between the germline ends. The CDR3 sequence is 15 residues long. The CDR3 loop is CASSNSARDNEKLFF. Here the CDR3 DNA reads TGTGCCAGCTCAAATTCGGCCAGGGATAATGAAAAACTGTTTTTT.

CDR3 DNA sequence: TGTGCCAGCGGGACAACAGGGGGAGAGCAGTTCTTC. Translated, it gives CASGTTGGEQFF. The chain employs TRBV2 and TRBJ2-1; 8 bases match TRBD1. The CDR3 is made up of 12 amino acids. V dropped 8 bases and J dropped 10; count of bases not matched to a gene: 7. The V gene's germline CDR1 is SNHLY and CDR2 FYNNEI.

This sequence joins TRBV4-3 and TRBJ1-6; D not certain. CDR1 LGHNA and CDR2 YSLEER come from the germline V gene. The CDR3 is 14 amino acids. The V gene lost 0 bases and the J gene lost 10 bases, with 10 bases spanning the gap. CDR3 nucleotide sequence: TGCGCCAGCAGCCAAGAGGCGGAATCCTCACCCCTCCACTTT. Encoded protein: CASSQEAESSPLHF.

The V call is TRBV7-6, the J call TRBJ2-5, with TRBD2 matching over 9 bases. CDR3 size: 16 residues. J gave up 5 bases and V 5 bases, and 12 bases lay outside the gene matches. Per germline, CDR1 SGHVS and CDR2 FNYEAQ. The CDR3 nucleotides are TGTGCCAGCAGCCCAGCCGGGCCCGCGGGGGGGGAGACCCAGTACTTC. Protein product: CASSPAGPAGGETQYF. Variable domain in full (rest from reference TRBV7-6 and TRBJ2-5): GAGVSQSPRYKVTKRGQDVALRCDPISGHVSLYWYRQALGQGPEFLTYFNYEAQQDKSGLPNDRFSAERPEGSISTLTIQRTEQRDSAMYRCASSPAGPAGGETQYFGPGTRLLVL.

The chain links TRBV7-2 to TRBJ2-2; D possibly corresponds to TRBD2 (7 bases). With 5 bases removed from V and 4 bases from J, the gap between germline ends came to 14 bases. This CDR3 has 15 amino acids. Germline V gene sequence: CDR1 SGHTA, CDR2 FQGNSA. CDR3 nucleotide sequence: TGTGCCAGCAGCCCAGGCGGGGGCCTCACCGGGGAGCTGTTTTTT. Protein sequence: CASSPGGGLTGELFF.

V and J are TRBV7-8 and TRBJ1-4; TRBD1 aligns across 8 bases. Losses at the gene ends were 5 bases for V and 8 bases for J; bases not matched to a gene: 10. This CDR3 comprises 15 residues. Germline V gene sequence: CDR1 SGHVS, CDR2 FQNEAQ. The DNA for the CDR3 is TGTGCCAGCAGCCTGGGGACAGGAAAAGCAGAAAAACTGTTTTTT. Protein: CASSLGTGKAEKLFF.

The chain recombines TRBV7-8 with TRBJ2-1, with 9 bases matching TRBD1. The germline CDR1 and CDR2 sequences are SGHVS and FQNEAQ. J was trimmed by 7 bases and V by 3 bases; bases with no gene match: 4. The CDR3 spans 14 residues. The CDR3 DNA is TGTGCCAGCAGCTTCGAACAGGGGGCAAATGAGCAGTTCTTC. This sequence encodes CASSFEQGANEQFF. The variable domain in full, completed from reference TRBV7-8 and TRBJ2-1, reads GAGVSQSPRYKVAKRGQDVALRCDPISGHVSLFWYQQALGQGPEFLTYFQNEAQLDKSGLPSDRFFAERPEGSVSTLKIQRTQQEDSAVYLCASSFEQGANEQFFGPGTRLTVL.

The genes are TRBV30 and TRBJ1-2; D remains unclear. In germline, CDR1 is GTSNPN, CDR2 SVGIG (reference sequence). There are 11 residues in the CDR3. Trimming shortened V by 4 bases and J by 6 bases, and 9 bases separated the two germline ends. Here the CDR3 reads CAWKVRDGYTF. The DNA of the CDR3 is TGTGCCTGGAAGGTCCGGGATGGCTACACCTTC.

The chain has TRBV11-2 and TRBJ1-4; D is undetermined. Germline CDR1 is SGHAT and CDR2 is FQNNGV. The CDR3 contains 14 residues. V lost 5 bases and J lost 0, with 7 bases in between. CDR3 nucleotides: TGTGCCAGCAGCCGCGGTGCAACTAATGAAAAACTGTTTTTT. Its translation: CASSRGATNEKLFF. The complete variable domain, with remaining parts taken from reference TRBV11-2 and TRBJ1-4, reads EAGVAQSPRYKIIEKRQSVAFWCNPISGHATLYWYQQILGQGPKLLIQFQNNGVVDDSQLPKDRFSAERLKGVDSTLKIQPAKLEDSAVYLCASSRGATNEKLFFGSGTQLSVL.

With respect to this clone: The identical CDR3 is also encoded by other nucleotide sequences in the sample. The chain joins TRBV1 to TRBJ2-3; TRBD2, as called in the table, went unchecked against the DNA. TRBV1 is noted as a pseudogene. The CDR3 consists of 20 residues. In DNA form, the CDR3 reads TGCACCAGCAGCCAAGACTCGGAGCGGGAGGCCCCCCTATGCACAGATACGCAGTATTTT. It specifies CTSSQDSEREAPLCTDTQYF.

The gene calls are TRBV20-1 and TRBJ2-3; tentatively, D is TRBD2 (5 bases). This CDR3 is built from 11 residues. V lost 6 bases to trimming and J lost 4 bases, with 8 bases between them. CDR1 is DFQATT, CDR2 SNEGSKA, per germline (reference sequence). The CDR3 DNA reads as TGCAGTGCCCGGGGTCCAGATACGCAGTATTTT. Its translation: CSARGPDTQYF.

The rearrangement uses TRBV7-9 and TRBJ2-4; tentative D call: TRBD2 (6 bases). Looked up from germline, CDR1 is SEHNR and CDR2 is FQNEAQ (reference sequence). This CDR3 is 14 amino acids long. Trimming removed 5 bases at V and 8 bases at J, with 16 bases between. The CDR3, as DNA: TGTGCCAGCAGCACCAGGAGGGATGGTTACATTCAGTACTTC. Protein: CASSTRRDGYIQYF.

V gene TRBV2 combines with J gene TRBJ1-1, with 11 bases matching TRBD1. Unmatched junction bases numbered 1, after V lost 6 bases and J lost 1 base. CDR1 SNHLY and CDR2 FYNNEI come from the germline V gene. CDR3 length equals 14 residues. The CDR3 DNA reads as TGTGCCAGCAGCGGACAGGGGGCGAACACTGAAGCTTTCTTT. It encodes CASSGQGANTEAFF. Supplemented by reference TRBV2 and TRBJ1-1, the full variable domain reads EPEVTQTPSHQVTQMGQEVILRCVPISNHLYFYWYRQILGQKVEFLVSFYNNEISEKSEIFDDQFSVERPDGSNFTLKIRSTKLEDSAMYFCASSGQGANTEAFFGQGTRLTVV.

The chain couples TRBV19 to TRBJ2-3, with 7 bases that match TRBD1. Germline loops: CDR1 LNHDA, CDR2 SQIVND (reference sequence). This CDR3 has 16 amino acids. Germline trimming cut 4 bases from V and 5 bases from J; bases unmatched to any gene: 12. For the CDR3, the DNA is TGTGCCAGTAGTACAGCTGGGACAGCTCTGGGAGATACGCAGTATTTT. It is translated as CASSTAGTALGDTQYF.

The chain links TRBV7-6 to TRBJ1-3; maybe TRBD1 (5 bases). Germline CDR1 is SGHVS and CDR2 is FNYEAQ. The CDR3 contains 16 residues. Trimming took off 7 bases at V and 2 bases at J, with 18 bases between the two ends. The CDR3 sequence is CASTRGVGATGNTIYF. In DNA, the CDR3 is TGTGCCAGCACCCGTGGGGTTGGGGCGACTGGAAACACCATATATTTT.

The chain employs TRBV12-3 or TRBV12-4 and TRBJ1-6; D might be TRBD1 (5 bases). This CDR3 has 11 residues. The CDR3 nucleotides are TGTGACGGAGGGGATAATTCACCCCTCCACTTT. Translating it yields CDGGDNSPLHF.

V usage is TRBV10-3 and J usage is TRBJ1-2; D possibly corresponds to TRBD1 (5 bases). The CDR3 loop spans 14 amino acids. The germline V gene has CDR1 ENHRY and CDR2 SYGVKD. Trimming shortened V by 3 bases and J by 5 bases, and 13 bases separated the two germline ends. DNA for the CDR3: TGTGCCATCAGTGATACAGGCCGGGGGTATGGCTACACCTTC. Translating it yields CAISDTGRGYGYTF.

In its sample, this clone was seen many times. This chain uses TRBV9 with TRBJ2-1; 11 bases map to TRBD2. The CDR3 length is 15 residues. V lost 4 bases to trimming and J lost 8 bases; unmatched junction nucleotides: 8. Germline assignment: CDR1 SGDLS and CDR2 YYNGEE. CDR3 DNA sequence: TGTGCCAGCAGCCCTCGACTAGCGGGGAGCGATGAGCAGTTCTTC. Protein product: CASSPRLAGSDEQFF.